This TCR beta chain was observed in a study of T cell repertoires in cytomegalovirus infection. TCRdb analysed the reads with MiXCR anew, one entry per CDR3 protein. Of about 920,000 distinct CDR3 sequences in the sample, approximately 31% were seen once. This clonotype was detected only a few times. What it binds is unknown. Study observations and caveats: The ex vivo response was dominated by HLA-C-restricted CMV-specific TCR beta clonotypes.

The CDR3 covers 19 residues. Germline CDR1 LGHNA, CDR2 YNFKEQ. The J segment lost 4 bases and the V segment lost 3 bases, leaving 19 bases of the junction unmatched. V is TRBV4-2 and J is TRBJ2-3; 7 bases map to TRBD2. The receptor's source is a human donor in good health (CMV status not recorded). Some clones in this sample may be carry-over from other donors' samples. Sequencing was performed on cultured CD8+ T cells from PBMCs, taken from culture after CMV antigen stimulation. The DNA of the CDR3 is TGTGCCAGCAGCCAGCGCGGCCCAGGAGGCGGGGGTAGGGCAGATACGCAGTATTTT. Translating it yields CASSQRGPGGGGRADTQYF.